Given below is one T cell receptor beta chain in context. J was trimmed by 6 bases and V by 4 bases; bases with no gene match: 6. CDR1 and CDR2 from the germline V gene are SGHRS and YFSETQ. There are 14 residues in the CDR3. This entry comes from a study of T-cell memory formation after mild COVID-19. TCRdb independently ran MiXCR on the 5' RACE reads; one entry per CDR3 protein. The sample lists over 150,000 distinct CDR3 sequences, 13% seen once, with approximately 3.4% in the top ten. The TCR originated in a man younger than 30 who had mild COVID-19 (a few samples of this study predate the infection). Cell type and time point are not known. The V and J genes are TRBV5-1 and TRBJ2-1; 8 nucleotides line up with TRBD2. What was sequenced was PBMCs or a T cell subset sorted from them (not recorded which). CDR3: CASSTQSGGNEQFF. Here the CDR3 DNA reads TGCGCCAGCAGCACGCAGAGCGGGGGCAATGAGCAGTTCTTC.